This T cell receptor (beta chain) derives from a study of glioma-infiltrating T cells after dendritic cell vaccination. Study-level information: Patients received three intradermal dendritic cell vaccine injections at biweekly intervals.

PBMC were collected before vaccination, two weeks after the third vaccination, and at progression. CDR3 length: 14 amino acids. Per germline, CDR1 ENHRY and CDR2 SYGVKD. V lost 3 bases and J 6 bases, leaving 14 bases between the germline ends. TCRdb keeps only in-frame clones here, not all; method: immunoSEQ multiplex PCR. This sample has around 96,000 clones, with 79% found just once. This receptor was identified in a human donor with glioblastoma. The chain joins TRBV10-3 to TRBJ2-5; TRBD1 is a possible D gene (6 bases). Material: blood, obtained before dendritic cell vaccination. DNA of the CDR3: TGTGCCATCAGTGACTACAGGGACCTACAGACCCAGTACTTC. Amino acids: CAISDYRDLQTQYF.